What follows is one TCR beta chain and its context. TCRdb's table, derived via immunoSEQ multiplex PCR, lists solely in-frame clones and lacks some. Of over 85,000 clones in the sample, approximately 90% were seen once. These data belong to a study of blood T cell repertoires in COVID-19. Sequenced material: peripheral blood. This clonotype was sampled from a human donor with COVID-19, enrolled during active disease. The donor label of this sample is uncertain.

This chain's CDR3 is CASSLGQDYEQYF. CDR3 DNA: TGTGCCAGCAGCTTGGGGCAGGACTACGAGCAGTACTTC. The chain links TRBV5-5 to TRBJ2-7; no clear D. CDR1 SGHKS and CDR2 YYEKEE come from the germline V gene (reference sequence). There are 13 residues in the CDR3. V shed 0 bases and J shed 3 bases, with 7 bases lying between them.